The clone carrying this T cell receptor (beta chain) was counted ten times or more. This entry is derived from a study of spatial heterogeneity in lung cancer. Study-level background: Taken at a median of around 2 years after resection, follow-up PBMC samples underwent sequencing when available.

Unique molecular identifiers tagged every individual TCR cDNA molecule. Using its own MiXCR run on the 5' RACE reads, TCRdb lists one record per CDR3 protein. The profile shows 35,000 to 55,000 distinct CDR3 sequences, 20% to 25% of them singletons. Time point given: blood at routine non-recurrence follow-up after resection. Unsorted whole RNA from tumor, nontumor lung or frozen PBMC underwent sequencing. V shed 2 bases and J shed 2 bases, with 3 bases lying between them. The CDR3 has 12 residues. Germline V lookup: CDR1 KGHSH, CDR2 LQKENI. V and J are TRBV18 and TRBJ2-5; D is ambiguous. The source of this sequence is a female donor with early-stage non-small cell lung cancer. The sample in question was PBMCs, obtained at follow-up. This CDR3 reads CASSPGQETQYF. The CDR3 coding sequence is TGTGCCAGCTCACCAGGTCAAGAGACCCAGTACTTC.